A selection of T cell receptor beta chains follows, all from one sample in a study of OX40 agonist ivuxolimab in advanced cancers. The data were produced by immunoSEQ multiplex PCR, yet TCRdb's version contains in-frame clones alone and is incomplete. The sample records roughly 72,000 clones, roughly 80% being singletons. The material sequenced was CD4+ or CD8+ T cells sorted from blood, taken in a trial of the OX40 agonist ivuxolimab. These receptors originate from an adult with an advanced solid tumor such as melanoma, head and neck, liver or kidney cancer. Each CDR3 is given without its conserved first and last residue. Some rows mark clone size as missing; the rest say once, few, many or name a class of expanded clone.

v_call cdr3_length clone_size cdr3_aa
TRBV15 14 - ATSREAVGSRYEQY
TRBV2 9 - ASSKLYEQY
TRBV7-9 10 - ASSLMEYEQY
TRBV4-2 14 - ASSQDQGGRNYGYT
TRBV5-1 13 once ASSSQDPGGETQY
TRBV6-5 13 - ASSYSEGIGYGYT
TRBV5-1 12 - ASREGAGANVLT
TRBV19 12 few ASRPGTSNQPQH
TRBV5-1 13 - ASRSISGTGGEQY
TRBV11-2 12 - ASSLVAGYYGYT
TRBV28 16 - ASSSRRLSGGDQETQY
TRBV11-1 13 - ASSLTASGNNEQF
TRBV28 11 - ASSPGQGHGYT
TRBV10-3 10 - AISLQGAGQF
TRBV9 12 - ASTVGEVYNEQF
TRBV7-9 14 - ASSLGGTGSSYEQY
TRBV2 14 - ASSEASGLITYGYT
TRBV11-2 12 - ASSERKKGETQY
TRBV4-1 14 - ASSQALSQFNYGYT
TRBV6-5 13 - ASTRTVLGVDTQY
TRBV11-3 14 once ASSLGVRDLGYEQY
TRBV6-6 13 - ASSPPSGSSYEQY